These 5 T cell receptor beta chains were all obtained from the same sample, sequenced in a study of radiotherapy plus CTLA-4 blockade in lung cancer. The assay was immunoSEQ multiplex PCR, and TCRdb's table has in-frame clones only and misses some. The sample lists about 83,000 clones; around 76% were seen once. The sequenced sample was peripheral blood, obtained from a patient treated with radiotherapy plus ipilimumab. The source is a human donor with non-small cell lung cancer who had a partial response to radiotherapy plus ipilimumab. Some clones in this sample may be carry-over from other donors' samples.

V usage is TRBV7-9 and J usage is TRBJ1-4; 8 bases are shared with TRBD1. Per the germline V gene, CDR1 is SEHNR and CDR2 is FQNEAQ (reference sequence). V lost 2 bases to trimming and J lost 7 bases; unmatched junction nucleotides: 12. There are 17 residues in the CDR3. The CDR3 loop reads CASSLLFQGALVEKLFF. The CDR3 nucleotides read TGTGCCAGCAGCTTACTTTTCCAGGGGGCATTAGTTGAAAAACTGTTTTTT.

This clone was observed a single time. The gene calls are TRBV9 and TRBJ2-3; D possibly corresponds to TRBD2 (6 bases). CDR1 is SGDLS and CDR2 is YYNGEE in the germline V gene. The CDR3 loop spans 14 amino acids. The V gene lost 2 bases and the J gene lost 2 bases, with 9 bases spanning the gap. CDR3 sequence: CASSVSGDTDTQYF. CDR3 in DNA: TGTGCCAGCAGCGTTTCGGGGGACACAGATACGCAGTATTTT.

This clone was found a few times. This chain uses TRBV11-2 with TRBJ2-5; unclear D gene. V was cut by 3 bases and J by 1 base, with 15 bases left in between. This CDR3 contains 16 residues. The germline gives CDR1 SGHAT, CDR2 FQNNGV. CDR3 sequence: CASSFFPPRFQETQYF. CDR3 coding DNA: TGTGCCAGCAGCTTCTTTCCCCCCCGTTTCCAAGAGACCCAGTACTTC.

The chain couples TRBV7-8 to TRBJ2-5; 12 bases align to TRBD2. TRBJ2-7 matches the DNA end more closely, so the J call is doubtful. CDR3 length: 15 residues. The germline gives CDR1 SGHVS, CDR2 FQNEAQ. The CDR3 reads CASSMRETSGGEQYF. As DNA, the CDR3 is TGTGCCAGCAGCATGAGAGAGACTAGCGGGGGCGAGCAGTACTTC.

V and J are TRBV2 and TRBJ2-3; D uncertain. This CDR3 has 15 amino acids. The V end was cut by 3 bases, the J end by 1 base, with 11 bases between. The V gene's germline CDR1 is SNHLY and CDR2 FYNNEI. The CDR3 coding sequence is TGTGCCAGCAGTGAGTCGGGTCTTGGCACAGATACGCAGTATTTT. Amino acids: CASSESGLGTDTQYF.